A selection of T cell receptor beta chains follows, all from one sample in a study of CD8 T cells in Susac syndrome. Via MiXCR, TCRdb re-called the immunoSEQ multiplex PCR reads, giving one row per CDR3 protein. The sample has about 150,000 distinct CDR3 sequences, 94% seen once; the top ten hold roughly 0.19%. The sample comprised CD8+ T cells from PBMCs. Receptor source: a human donor with multiple sclerosis. CDR3s include the opening cysteine and the closing phenylalanine or tryptophan. Fields, in order: clone size, J gene, V gene, D gene, CDR3 DNA, CDR3 protein. The D gene is left open where the match is weak. Some rows mark clone size as missing; the rest say once, few, many or name a class of expanded clone.

- | TRBJ2-5 | TRBV29-1 | - | TGCAGCGTTGAAGTATTGATTGGTGAGACCCAGTACTTC | CSVEVLIGETQYF
- | TRBJ2-4 | TRBV2 | - | TGTGCCAGCAGACGGTCGGACCGGGACATAGCCAAAAACATTCAGTACTTC | CASRRSDRDIAKNIQYF
- | TRBJ1-1 | TRBV3-1 | - | TGTGCCAGCAGCCAAGATGACCAGGGGATCATGAACACTGAAGCTTTCTTT | CASSQDDQGIMNTEAFF
- | TRBJ2-4 | TRBV2 | TRBD1 | TGTGCCAGCGTGACAGGGAAAAACATTCAGTACTTC | CASVTGKNIQYF
- | TRBJ2-1 | TRBV27 | - | TGTGCCAGCAGTCCCCGACACGCTCGTGAGCAGTTCTTC | CASSPRHAREQFF
once | TRBJ2-1 | TRBV20-1 | - | TGCAGTGCTAGGGGCGGAGTGCAGTTCTTC | CSARGGVQFF
- | TRBJ2-1 | TRBV15 | TRBD1 | TGTGCCACCAGCAAGGGACAGAGCTCCTACAATGAGCAGTTCTTC | CATSKGQSSYNEQFF
once | TRBJ2-4 | TRBV10-3 | - | TGTGCCATCAGTCAGGTATTCTGGAGGGCCAAAAACATTCAGTACTTC | CAISQVFWRAKNIQYF
- | TRBJ2-1 | TRBV6-2/TRBV6-3 | - | TGTGCCAGCACCCCCGGGAGCCCAGGGCATGAGCAGTTCTTC | CASTPGSPGHEQFF
- | TRBJ1-2 | TRBV12-3/TRBV12-4 | TRBD1 | TGTGCCAGCAGTCCGACAGGGCCCTATGGCTACACCTTC | CASSPTGPYGYTF
- | TRBJ1-2 | TRBV12-5 | - | TGTGCTAGTGGTTTGGGCCGACAGGACCTTTCCACCTTC | CASGLGRQDLSTF
- | TRBJ2-1 | TRBV7-6 | TRBD2 | TGTGCCAGCAGCTTCCAGCGGGGAGCCTACAATGAGCAGTTCTTC | CASSFQRGAYNEQFF
- | TRBJ2-7 | TRBV6-1 | - | TGTGCCAGCAGCCAACTCATCACAGACTCCCTCTACGAGCAGTACTTC | CASSQLITDSLYEQYF
- | TRBJ2-5 | TRBV30 | TRBD1 | TGTGCCTGGAGTCCGGACAGGATTGAGTACTTC | CAWSPDRIEYF
- | TRBJ1-1 | TRBV28 | - | TGTGCCAGCAGTTTAAGTGGGAACGCTGAAGCTTTCTTT | CASSLSGNAEAFF
- | TRBJ2-7 | TRBV7-2 | - | TGTGCCAGCAGCTTAGGACGCGGGGCGGGCTACGAGCAGTACTTC | CASSLGRGAGYEQYF
- | TRBJ2-5 | TRBV7-2 | - | TGTGCCAGCAGCGTTACGAGGGTGGAGACCCAGTACTTC | CASSVTRVETQYF
- | TRBJ2-5 | TRBV27 | TRBD2 | TGTGCCAGCAGTCTCCTAGGACTAGAAGAGACCCAGTACTTC | CASSLLGLEETQYF
- | TRBJ2-1 | TRBV27 | - | TGTGCCAGCAAATCCCCCGGTCCGGGCCGTGAGCAGTTCTTC | CASKSPGPGREQFF
- | TRBJ2-7 | TRBV20-1 | - | TGCAGTGCGAATACCAGGGGTGAGTTCCCCTACGAGCAGTACTTC | CSANTRGEFPYEQYF
- | TRBJ2-6 | TRBV20-1 | TRBD2 | TGCAGTGCCTGGGGGGGGTCCTCAACCATCAGGGCCAACGTCCTGACTTTC | CSAWGGSSTIRANVLTF
- | TRBJ1-6 | TRBV7-9 | TRBD1 | TGTGCCAGCCAAGGACAGGGGAGTCTCCTCCACTTT | CASQGQGSLLHF
- | TRBJ2-7 | TRBV7-2 | TRBD1 | TGTGCCAGCAGGGGGACAGGCTCCTACGAGCAGTACTTC | CASRGTGSYEQYF
- | TRBJ1-2 | TRBV5-1 | - | TGCGCCAGCAGCTTGGTCGGAGGGGAGGACTATGGCTACACCTTC | CASSLVGGEDYGYTF
- | TRBJ2-7 | TRBV29-1 | - | TGCAGCGTTGACACCTACGAGCAGTACTTC | CSVDTYEQYF
- | TRBJ1-5 | TRBV7-8 | TRBD1 | TGTGCCAGCAGTCCCACCACGGGAAGACAGGGATGGTCTGATCAGCCCCAGCATTTT | CASSPTTGRQGWSDQPQHF
- | TRBJ2-7 | TRBV19 | - | TGTGCCAGTAGTATACAGGGGCGGAACTACGAGCAGTACTTC | CASSIQGRNYEQYF
- | TRBJ1-1 | TRBV15 | - | TGTGCCACCCGGCGTTTGACAGCGTCGTGGGGAGCTTTCTTT | CATRRLTASWGAFF
- | TRBJ2-7 | TRBV2 | - | TGTGCCAGCAGTGTCAGGGGCGGCTACGAGCAGTACTTC | CASSVRGGYEQYF
once | TRBJ2-3 | TRBV9 | - | TGTGCCAGCAGCGTAGTTGACGGGGCAGATACGCAGTATTTT | CASSVVDGADTQYF
- | TRBJ1-5 | TRBV5-5 | - | TGTGCCAGCAGCTTGTACGACTATAGCAATCAGCCCCAGCATTTT | CASSLYDYSNQPQHF
- | TRBJ2-6 | TRBV28 | TRBD2 | TGTGCCAGCAGTTGGGGGGGGACTGGGGCCAACGTCCTGACTTTC | CASSWGGTGANVLTF
- | TRBJ2-7 | TRBV12-3/TRBV12-4 | - | TGTGCCAGCAGTTTTAGGCCAGAGCTCCTACACGAGCAGTACTTC | CASSFRPELLHEQYF
- | TRBJ1-2 | TRBV2 | TRBD1 | TGTGCCAGCAGTCCCGGACAGGGGAATGGCTACACCTTC | CASSPGQGNGYTF
- | TRBJ2-5 | TRBV2 | - | TGTGCCAGCAGCGAAGCTGGGGTCCGCCAAGAGACCCAGTACTTC | CASSEAGVRQETQYF
- | TRBJ2-1 | TRBV12-3/TRBV12-4 | TRBD1 | TGTGCCAGCAGTCCCCGGGACAGGGTGAATGAGCAGTTCTTC | CASSPRDRVNEQFF
- | TRBJ2-7 | TRBV7-9 | - | TGTGCCAGCAAAGCTGAGGGGGTGATCTACGAGCAGTACTTC | CASKAEGVIYEQYF
- | TRBJ2-7 | TRBV29-1 | - | TGCAGCGTTCTCCGGTTGGGCGAGCAGTACTTC | CSVLRLGEQYF
- | TRBJ1-2 | TRBV16 | - | TGTGCCAGCAGTGTGTGGGGCGATGGCTACACCTTC | CASSVWGDGYTF
once | TRBJ2-1 | TRBV28 | - | TGTGCCAGCAGTTTAATCCCTGAGCGGCTCAATGAGCAGTTCTTC | CASSLIPERLNEQFF
- | TRBJ1-2 | TRBV5-1 | - | TGCGCCAGCAGCTTGGCCAGGCCCGATGGCTACACCTTC | CASSLARPDGYTF
- | TRBJ1-1 | TRBV20-1 | - | TGCAGTGCTAGGGCCGGGGATCGGACTGAAGCTTTCTTT | CSARAGDRTEAFF
- | TRBJ1-1 | TRBV5-1 | TRBD1 | TGCGCCAGCAGCCCCGACAGGGTTTTCACTGAAGCTTTCTTT | CASSPDRVFTEAFF
once | TRBJ2-7 | TRBV12-3/TRBV12-4 | - | TGTGCCAGCAGTCTCACAGAGGGCTCGGACGAGCAGTACTTC | CASSLTEGSDEQYF
- | TRBJ2-3 | TRBV3-1 | - | TGTGCCAGCAGCCAAGATGGGGGGCAAGATACGCAGTATTTT | CASSQDGGQDTQYF
- | TRBJ1-1 | TRBV4-1 | - | TGCGCCAGCAGCCCGGGCATTAACACTGAAGCTTTCTTT | CASSPGINTEAFF
- | TRBJ2-7 | TRBV5-4 | TRBD2 | TGTGCCAGCAGCCCGGAGCGCGGCGGGGGCTCCTACGAGCAGTACTTC | CASSPERGGGSYEQYF
- | TRBJ2-7 | TRBV3-1 | TRBD2 | TGTGCCAGCAGCCAAGATCATAGCGAGCGGGGGTGCTCCTACGAGCAGTACTTC | CASSQDHSERGCSYEQYF
- | TRBJ2-1 | TRBV20-1 | TRBD1 | TGCAGTGCTCAAACAGGGGGCTCCTACAATGAGCAGTTCTTC | CSAQTGGSYNEQFF
- | TRBJ2-7 | TRBV27 | - | TGTGCCAGCAGTTTACTTTCTAAGGAGCACGAGCAGTACTTC | CASSLLSKEHEQYF
- | TRBJ2-5 | TRBV15 | - | TGTGCCACCAGCAGAGATTTGAATTGGGAGACCCAGTACTTC | CATSRDLNWETQYF
few | TRBJ1-1 | TRBV19 | - | TGTGCCAGTATTTCGGGCACTGAAGCTTTCTTT | CASISGTEAFF
- | TRBJ1-1 | TRBV2 | - | TGTGCCTCCCGGGGAGCTGAAGCTTTCTTT | CASRGAEAFF